Presented here are 2 T cell receptor beta chains from one specimen sequenced in a study of blood T cell repertoires in COVID-19. Measured with immunoSEQ multiplex PCR; TCRdb has only the in-frame clones, and not every one. The sample consists of 500,000 to 600,000 clones, approximately 88% of them appearing once. The sample taken for sequencing was peripheral blood. Receptors originate from a woman aged 50 to 60 with COVID-19, enrolled during active disease.

This chain joins TRBV28 and TRBJ2-5, with 8 bases that match TRBD2. J lost 1 base, V lost 5 bases, and 3 bases had no gene match. The germline V gene encodes CDR1 MDHEN and CDR2 SYDVKM. The CDR3 spans 14 residues. CDR3 nucleotides: TGTGCCAGCAGTATAGCGGGGTCCCAAGAGACCCAGTACTTC. It translates to CASSIAGSQETQYF. The whole variable domain, filled in from reference TRBV28 and TRBJ2-5, reads DVKVTQSSRYLVKRTGEKVFLECVQDMDHENMFWYRQDPGLGLRLIYFSYDVKMKEKGDIPEGYSVSREKKERFSLILESASTNQTSMYLCASSIAGSQETQYFGPGTRLLVL.

V usage is TRBV5-4 and J usage is TRBJ2-1; the match to TRBD2 covers 7 bases. Per germline, CDR1 SGHNT and CDR2 YYREEE (reference sequence). The J segment lost 3 bases and the V segment lost 4 bases, leaving 4 bases of the junction unmatched. The CDR3 spans 14 residues. The CDR3 is CASSSRDYYNEQFF. CDR3 nucleotides: TGTGCCAGCAGCAGCCGGGACTACTACAATGAGCAGTTCTTC.